This entry lists 26 T cell receptor beta chains sequenced from one sample in a study of blood T cell repertoires in COVID-19. Clones were sequenced by immunoSEQ multiplex PCR, and TCRdb holds only the in-frame ones, with some missing. The data show 70,000 to 85,000 clones, approximately 78% seen once. Sequenced: peripheral blood. These receptors originate from a human donor in a cohort sampled during active COVID-19.

The chain joins TRBV5-1 to TRBJ1-4, with 9 bases that match TRBD1. With 3 bases clipped from V and 4 bases from J, the junction kept 10 bases outside the gene matches. CDR3 length equals 17 residues. Per the germline V gene, CDR1 is SGHRS and CDR2 is YFSETQ. Written as DNA, the CDR3 is TGCGCCAGCAGCTCAGGAGCCCGGGACAGGGATAATGAAAAACTGTTTTTT. This sequence encodes CASSSGARDRDNEKLFF.

The V and J genes are TRBV24-1 and TRBJ1-5; 9 bases align to TRBD1. CDR1 is KGHDR and CDR2 is SFDVKD in the germline V gene. The CDR3 runs 15 residues. The V and J ends lost 3 bases and 5 bases, in that order; junction bases with no gene match: 4. The CDR3: CATSDGTGGDQPQHF. The DNA for the CDR3 is TGTGCCACCAGTGATGGAACAGGGGGCGATCAGCCCCAGCATTTT.

V and J are TRBV28 and TRBJ1-1; D may be TRBD1 (5 bases). Germline CDR1 MDHEN, CDR2 SYDVKM. This CDR3 has 14 amino acids. Deletions cut 4 bases from V and 0 bases from J, with 9 bases between. The CDR3 protein is CASSSGLMNTEAFF. In DNA, the CDR3 is TGTGCCAGCAGTTCGGGACTGATGAACACTGAAGCTTTCTTT.

Note on this clone: The junction and the germline gene differ at one end; a read error may be behind it. The rearrangement uses TRBV2 and TRBJ2-7, with 12 bases identical to TRBD1. The CDR3 sequence is 16 residues long. The germline V gene has CDR1 SNHLY and CDR2 FYNNEI. CDR3 sequence: CASSEEGTGGSHEQYF. The DNA for the CDR3 is TGTGCCAGCAGTGAAGAAGGGACAGGGGGCTCCCACGAGCAGTACTTC.

Here the CDR3 reads CASSYQLGSYEQYF. The CDR3 DNA is TGTGCCAGCAGTTATCAACTAGGCTCCTACGAGCAGTACTTC. This chain uses TRBV6-6 with TRBJ2-7; D is perhaps TRBD2 (5 bases). V lost 3 bases to trimming and J lost 0 bases, with 9 bases between them. From germline, CDR1 is MNHNY and CDR2 SVGAGI (reference sequence). This CDR3 region has 14 residues.

The V call is TRBV27, the J call TRBJ2-1; 7 positions agree with TRBD1. The trim removed 8 bases at V and 1 base at J, leaving 8 bases unmatched. Germline V gene lookup returns CDR1 MNHEY and CDR2 SMNVEV (reference sequence). The CDR3 covers 15 residues. CDR3 sequence: CASARDSFSYNEQFF. For the CDR3, the DNA is TGTGCCAGCGCCCGGGACAGCTTTTCCTACAATGAGCAGTTCTTC.

This chain uses TRBV9 with TRBJ2-5; 9 bases are shared with TRBD2. V gave up 0 bases and J gave up 1 base; unmatched junction bases: 4. Germline lookup yields CDR1 SGDLS and CDR2 YYNGEE. The CDR3 consists of 16 residues. CDR3: CASSVGRLAAQETQYF. DNA for the CDR3: TGTGCCAGCAGCGTAGGTCGACTAGCGGCCCAAGAGACCCAGTACTTC.

V usage is TRBV2 and J usage is TRBJ1-3, with D unresolved. The ends were cut back, 7 bases at V and 8 bases at J, with 9 bases in the middle. CDR3 length: 11 residues. CDR1 is SNHLY and CDR2 is FYNNEI in the germline V gene. The CDR3 protein is CASMYFDTIYF. CDR3 nucleotide sequence: TGTGCCAGCATGTATTTTGACACCATATATTTT. Variable domain in full (rest from reference TRBV2 and TRBJ1-3): EPEVTQTPSHQVTQMGQEVILRCVPISNHLYFYWYRQILGQKVEFLVSFYNNEISEKSEIFDDQFSVERPDGSNFTLKIRSTKLEDSAMYFCASMYFDTIYFGEGSWLTVV.

The rearrangement links TRBV19 to TRBJ2-1; D remains ambiguous. The V gene's germline CDR1 is LNHDA and CDR2 SQIVND (reference sequence). CDR3 size: 15 residues. V was clipped by 7 bases and J by 0 bases, with 13 bases between them. The DNA for the CDR3 is TGTGCCAGTAAACTTACAGTGAGCTCCTACAATGAGCAGTTCTTC. It specifies CASKLTVSSYNEQFF. Combining the CDR3 with reference TRBV19 and TRBJ2-1 gives the whole variable domain DGGITQSPKYLFRKEGQNVTLSCEQNLNHDAMYWYRQDPGQGLRLIYYSQIVNDFQKGDIAEGYSVSREKKESFPLTVTSAQKNPTAFYLCASKLTVSSYNEQFFGPGTRLTVL.

The rearrangement joins TRBV27 to TRBJ2-3, with 11 bases aligning to TRBD2. CDR3 length: 18 residues. J was trimmed by 6 bases and V by 7 bases; bases with no gene match: 18. Per the germline V gene, CDR1 is MNHEY and CDR2 is SMNVEV (reference sequence). The DNA of the CDR3 is TGTGCCAGCACCGCCCGGGCTAGCGGGGGGAGAACCCGGGATACGCAGTATTTT. Translating gives CASTARASGGRTRDTQYF.

This chain connects TRBV19 to TRBJ1-5; 10 bases align to TRBD1. Germline CDR1 reads LNHDA; CDR2 reads SQIVND (reference sequence). After removal of 5 bases from V and 4 bases from J, the junction contained 5 bases not matched to a gene. The CDR3 consists of 15 residues. The CDR3 DNA reads TGTGCCAGTAGTCCCGTGGACAGGGGGAATCAGCCCCAGCATTTT. Encoded protein: CASSPVDRGNQPQHF.

J is TRBJ1-4 and V is TRBV25-1; D gene uncertain. The CDR3 length is 13 residues. The V end lost 1 base, the J end lost 5 bases, and 5 bases lay between the germline ends. Germline CDR1 reads MGHDK; CDR2 reads SYGVNS. CDR3 sequence: CASSEWANEKLFF. The CDR3 DNA reads as TGTGCCAGCAGTGAATGGGCGAATGAAAAACTGTTTTTT.

This clone was recorded once. This chain uses TRBV18 with TRBJ1-2, with 7 nucleotides matching TRBD1. This CDR3 is built from 12 residues. Trimming cost V 5 bases and J 7 bases; bases outside gene matches: 4. Germline V CDR1 and CDR2: KGHSH, LQKENI. The CDR3 DNA reads TGTGCCAGCTCAACAGGGGCCCCTGGCTACACCTTC. Protein sequence: CASSTGAPGYTF.

This chain joins TRBV6-1 and TRBJ2-2; 8 bases match TRBD2. The trim removed 4 bases at V and 0 bases at J, leaving 4 bases unmatched. The CDR3 extends over 16 amino acids. In germline, CDR1 is MNHNS, CDR2 SASEGT. The chain's CDR3 is CASSVFGGANTGELFF. The DNA of the CDR3 is TGTGCCAGCAGTGTCTTCGGGGGGGCGAACACCGGGGAGCTGTTTTTT.

V is TRBV19 and J is TRBJ1-6, with 7 bases aligning to TRBD1. CDR1 is LNHDA, CDR2 SQIVND, per germline (reference sequence). The CDR3 spans 15 residues. V was pared by 3 bases and J by 6 bases, with 5 bases of the junction left unmatched. The CDR3 DNA follows: TGTGCCAGTAGTATCTCGGGACAGTCTAATTCACCCCTCCACTTT. The encoded protein is CASSISGQSNSPLHF.

This sequence joins TRBV7-2 and TRBJ2-3; TRBD2 aligns across 9 bases. Germline V gene sequence: CDR1 SGHTA, CDR2 FQGNSA. The CDR3 totals 16 residues. Trimming took 5 bases from V and 5 from J; bases not matched to a gene: 11. The CDR3 nucleotides are TGTGCCAGCAGCCCACCGGGACTAGCTCAAAAAGATACGCAGTATTTT. This sequence encodes CASSPPGLAQKDTQYF.

In nucleotides, the CDR3 is TGCAGCGTTGTACAGGGGGCCGGAGAGACCCAGTACTTC. This codes for CSVVQGAGETQYF. This chain links TRBV29-1 with TRBJ2-5, with 9 bases fitting TRBD1. The V and J ends lost 4 bases and 4 bases, in that order; junction bases with no gene match: 4. CDR3 length: 13 residues. CDR1 is SQVTM and CDR2 is ANQGSEA in the germline V gene.

The chain joins TRBV7-2 to TRBJ1-5, with no clear D. Per germline, CDR1 SGHTA and CDR2 FQGNSA. Trimming took 5 bases from V and 6 from J, leaving 11 bases between them. This CDR3 has 13 residues. The CDR3 bases are TGTGCCAGCAGCGTGGAGTTAGGTCAGCCCCAGCATTTT. The encoded protein is CASSVELGQPQHF.

The rearrangement joins TRBV5-1 to TRBJ2-5; 9 nucleotides agree with TRBD2. J gave up 4 bases and V 1 base, and 8 bases lay outside the gene matches. The CDR3 length is 16 residues. Germline V gene data show CDR1 as SGHRS and CDR2 as YFSETQ. As DNA, the CDR3 is TGCGCCAGCAGCTTGAGGACTAGCGCAAACGGAGAGACCCAGTACTTC. This translates into CASSLRTSANGETQYF.

The V gene is TRBV4-2, the J gene TRBJ2-7, with a possible D match to TRBD1 (5 bases). Trimming removed 1 base at V and 6 bases at J, with 13 bases between. In germline, CDR1 is LGHNA, CDR2 YNFKEQ. This CDR3 has 14 amino acids. This CDR3 is CASSQVPREGEQYF. CDR3 bases: TGTGCCAGCAGCCAAGTCCCCAGGGAAGGCGAGCAGTACTTC.

V usage is TRBV19 and J usage is TRBJ1-1; D possibly corresponds to TRBD1 (6 bases). Per the germline V gene, CDR1 is LNHDA and CDR2 is SQIVND (reference sequence). V was clipped by 7 bases and J by 5 bases, with 14 bases between them. This CDR3 spans 13 amino acids. The CDR3 DNA sequence: TGTGCCAGTAACAGGGAGGGAGAGACTGAAGCTTTCTTT. Its translation: CASNREGETEAFF. Combining the CDR3 with reference TRBV19 and TRBJ1-1 gives the whole variable domain DGGITQSPKYLFRKEGQNVTLSCEQNLNHDAMYWYRQDPGQGLRLIYYSQIVNDFQKGDIAEGYSVSREKKESFPLTVTSAQKNPTAFYLCASNREGETEAFFGQGTRLTVV.

This sequence joins TRBV6-2 or TRBV6-3 and TRBJ2-3; 13 nucleotides match TRBD2. The V gene end was trimmed by 5 bases and the J gene end by 9 bases; junction bases not matched to a gene: 11. This CDR3 has 16 amino acids. Per germline, CDR1 MNHEY and CDR2 SVGEGT. CDR3 amino acids: CASSAPGTSGVETQYF. The DNA for the CDR3 is TGTGCCAGCAGTGCACCCGGGACTAGCGGGGTGGAGACGCAGTATTTT.

This sequence joins TRBV7-8 and TRBJ2-2; D is perhaps TRBD1 (6 bases). The CDR3 runs 16 residues. CDR1 and CDR2 from the germline V gene are SGHVS and FQNEAQ. V lost 0 bases to trimming and J lost 2 bases, with 10 bases between them. The CDR3 loop reads CASSLASRGNTGELFF. The CDR3 DNA reads TGTGCCAGCAGCTTAGCGAGCAGGGGCAACACCGGGGAGCTGTTTTTT.

The chain uses TRBV5-1 and TRBJ2-3; TRBD1 is a possible D gene (5 bases). There are 15 residues in the CDR3. V gave up 0 bases and J gave up 1 base, with 9 bases separating them. Germline V lookup: CDR1 SGHRS, CDR2 YFSETQ. CDR3 sequence: CASSLAGLGTDTQYF. The CDR3 coding sequence is TGCGCCAGCAGCTTGGCAGGGCTCGGCACAGATACGCAGTATTTT.

The chain couples TRBV6-1 to TRBJ2-1; D is undetermined. The V gene's germline CDR1 is MNHNS and CDR2 SASEGT. The V gene lost 4 bases and the J gene lost 2 bases, with 15 bases spanning the gap. The CDR3 totals 16 residues. DNA of the CDR3: TGTGCCAGCAGTGGATCTAGTGCCGAAACCTACAATGAGCAGTTCTTC. Its protein is CASSGSSAETYNEQFF.

The chain recombines TRBV6-5 with TRBJ2-7, with TRBD2 matching 9 bases. The CDR3 is made up of 15 amino acids. The germline CDR1 and CDR2 sequences are MNHEY and SVGAGI. V was pared by 6 bases and J by 3 bases, with 9 bases of the junction left unmatched. The chain's CDR3 is CASRMASGGFYEQYF. Written as DNA, the CDR3 is TGTGCCAGCAGAATGGCCAGCGGGGGGTTCTACGAGCAGTACTTC.